This T cell receptor beta chain comes out of a study of graft-versus-host responses after intestinal transplantation. Study as a whole: Every recipient had anti-thymocyte globulin induction and approximately three years of tacrolimus plus steroids.

The repertoire was sequenced with immunoSEQ multiplex PCR; TCRdb's copy has only in-frame clones and lacks some. The data contain under 9,000 clones, roughly two thirds of them seen just once; the ten biggest clones take up 9.3%. V was pared by 5 bases and J by 4 bases, with 11 bases between. CDR3 size: 13 residues. Germline V gives CDR1 SGHNT, CDR2 YENEEA. Graft samples were processed, releasing intraepithelial and lamina propria lymphocytes. The chain joins TRBV11-3 to TRBJ1-1; the D is unclear. This receptor was obtained from a human patient who received an intestinal transplant, so some T cells may come from the graft donor. The input for sequencing was ileum tissue, taken about 450 days after transplant. The CDR3 protein is CASSPRDATEAFF. The DNA of the CDR3 is TGTGCCAGCAGCCCGCGAGACGCCACTGAAGCTTTCTTT.